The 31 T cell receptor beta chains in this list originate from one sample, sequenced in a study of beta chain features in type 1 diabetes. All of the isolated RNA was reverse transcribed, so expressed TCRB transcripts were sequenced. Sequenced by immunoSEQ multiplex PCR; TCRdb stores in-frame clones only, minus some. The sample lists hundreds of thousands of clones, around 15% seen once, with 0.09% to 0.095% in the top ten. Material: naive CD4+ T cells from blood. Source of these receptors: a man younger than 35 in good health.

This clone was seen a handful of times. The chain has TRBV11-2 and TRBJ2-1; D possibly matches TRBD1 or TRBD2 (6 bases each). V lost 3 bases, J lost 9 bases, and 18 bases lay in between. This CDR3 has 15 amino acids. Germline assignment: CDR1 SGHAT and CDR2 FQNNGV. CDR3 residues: CASSFGLGGKSEQFF. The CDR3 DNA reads TGTGCCAGCAGCTTCGGCCTAGGGGGGAAAAGTGAGCAGTTCTTC.

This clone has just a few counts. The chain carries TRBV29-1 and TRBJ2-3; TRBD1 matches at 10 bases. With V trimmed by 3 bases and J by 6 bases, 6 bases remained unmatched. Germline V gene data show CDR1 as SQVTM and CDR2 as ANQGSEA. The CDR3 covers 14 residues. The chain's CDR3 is CSVDLTGGMDTQYF. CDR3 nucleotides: TGCAGCGTTGATTTGACAGGGGGCATGGATACGCAGTATTTT.

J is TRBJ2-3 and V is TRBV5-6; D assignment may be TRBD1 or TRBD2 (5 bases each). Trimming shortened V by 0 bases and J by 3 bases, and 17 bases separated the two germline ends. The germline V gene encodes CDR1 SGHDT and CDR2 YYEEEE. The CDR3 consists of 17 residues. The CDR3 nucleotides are TGTGCCAGCAGCTTGGCCAGGGAGCGTTTTGGTACAGATACGCAGTATTTT. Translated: CASSLARERFGTDTQYF.

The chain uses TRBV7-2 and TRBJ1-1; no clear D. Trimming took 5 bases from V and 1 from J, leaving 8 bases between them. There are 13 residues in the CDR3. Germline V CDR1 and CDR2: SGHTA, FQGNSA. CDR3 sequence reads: CASSRHPNTEAFF. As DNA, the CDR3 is TGTGCCAGCAGCCGACACCCGAACACTGAAGCTTTCTTT.

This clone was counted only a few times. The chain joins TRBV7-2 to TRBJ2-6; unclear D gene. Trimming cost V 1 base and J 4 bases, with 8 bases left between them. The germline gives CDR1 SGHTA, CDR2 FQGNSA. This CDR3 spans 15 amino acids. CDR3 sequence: CASSLGASGANVLTF. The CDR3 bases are TGTGCCAGCAGCTTAGGCGCCTCCGGGGCCAACGTCCTGACTTTC.

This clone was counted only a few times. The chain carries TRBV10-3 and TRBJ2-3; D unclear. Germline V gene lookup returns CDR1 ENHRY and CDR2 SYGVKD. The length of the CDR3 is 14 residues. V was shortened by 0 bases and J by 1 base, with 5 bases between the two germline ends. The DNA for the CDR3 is TGTGCCATCAGTGAGTCGGGCCGCACAGATACGCAGTATTTT. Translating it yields CAISESGRTDTQYF.

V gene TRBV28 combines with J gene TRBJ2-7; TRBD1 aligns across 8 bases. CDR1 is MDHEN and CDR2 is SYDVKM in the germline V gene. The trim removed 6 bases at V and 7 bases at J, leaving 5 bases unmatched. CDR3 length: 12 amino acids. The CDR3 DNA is TGTGCCAGCAGCCCAGGGGGCAGGGAGCAGTACTTC. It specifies CASSPGGREQYF.

Here the CDR3 reads CAWSRDREINIQYF. In DNA, the CDR3 is TGTGCCTGGAGTCGCGACAGGGAAATCAACATTCAGTACTTC. The rearrangement links TRBV30 to TRBJ2-4; 7 nucleotides match TRBD1. J was trimmed by 7 bases and V by 2 bases; bases with no gene match: 8. CDR1 GTSNPN and CDR2 SVGIG come from the germline V gene (reference sequence). This CDR3 has 14 amino acids.

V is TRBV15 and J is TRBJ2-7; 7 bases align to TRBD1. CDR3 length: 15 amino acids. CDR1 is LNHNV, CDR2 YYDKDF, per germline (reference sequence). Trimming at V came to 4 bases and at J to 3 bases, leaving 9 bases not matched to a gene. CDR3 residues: CATSIRDSHLYEQYF. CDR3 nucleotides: TGTGCCACCAGCATTAGGGACAGCCATCTCTACGAGCAGTACTTC. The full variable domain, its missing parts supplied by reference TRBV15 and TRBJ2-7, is DAMVIQNPRYQVTQFGKPVTLSCSQTLNHNVMYWYQQKSSQAPKLLFHYYDKDFNNEADTPDNFQSRRPNTSFCFLDIRSPGLGDTAMYLCATSIRDSHLYEQYFGPGTRLTVT.

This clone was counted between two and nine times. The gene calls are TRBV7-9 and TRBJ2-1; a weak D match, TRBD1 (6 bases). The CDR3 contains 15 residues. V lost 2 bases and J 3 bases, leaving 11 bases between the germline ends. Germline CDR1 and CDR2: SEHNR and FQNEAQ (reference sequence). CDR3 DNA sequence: TGTGCCAGCAGCTTACAGGGACAAAACTACAATGAGCAGTTCTTC. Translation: CASSLQGQNYNEQFF.

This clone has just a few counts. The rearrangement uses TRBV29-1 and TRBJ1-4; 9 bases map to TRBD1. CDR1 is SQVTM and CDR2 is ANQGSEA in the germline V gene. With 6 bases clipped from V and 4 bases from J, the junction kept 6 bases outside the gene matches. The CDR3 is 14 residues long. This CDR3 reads CSVRQGGNNEKLFF. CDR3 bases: TGCAGCGTGCGACAGGGGGGAAATAATGAAAAACTGTTTTTT.

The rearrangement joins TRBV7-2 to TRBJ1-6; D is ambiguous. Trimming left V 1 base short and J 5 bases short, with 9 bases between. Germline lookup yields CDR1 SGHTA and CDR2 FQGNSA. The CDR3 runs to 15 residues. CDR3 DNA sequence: TGTGCCAGCAGCTTAGTTGGGCAGAATAATTCACCCCTCCACTTT. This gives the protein CASSLVGQNNSPLHF.

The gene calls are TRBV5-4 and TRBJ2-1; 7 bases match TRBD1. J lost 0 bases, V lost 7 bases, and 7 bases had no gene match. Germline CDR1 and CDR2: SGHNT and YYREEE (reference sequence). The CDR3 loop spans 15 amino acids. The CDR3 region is CASRSGQNSYNEQFF. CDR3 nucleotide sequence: TGTGCCAGCCGTTCGGGACAGAACTCCTACAATGAGCAGTTCTTC.

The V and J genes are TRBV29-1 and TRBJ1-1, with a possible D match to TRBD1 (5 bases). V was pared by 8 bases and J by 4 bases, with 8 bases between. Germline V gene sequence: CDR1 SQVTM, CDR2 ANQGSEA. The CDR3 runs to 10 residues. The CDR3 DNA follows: TGCAGCCCGGGGGGCACTGAAGCTTTCTTT. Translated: CSPGGTEAFF.

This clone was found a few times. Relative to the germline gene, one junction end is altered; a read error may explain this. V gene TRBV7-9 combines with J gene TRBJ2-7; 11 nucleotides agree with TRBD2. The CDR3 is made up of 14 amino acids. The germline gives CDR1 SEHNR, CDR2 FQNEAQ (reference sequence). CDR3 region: CASSLTGLAASWDF. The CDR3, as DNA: TGTGCCAGCAGCCTGACGGGACTAGCGGCATCGTGGGACTTC.

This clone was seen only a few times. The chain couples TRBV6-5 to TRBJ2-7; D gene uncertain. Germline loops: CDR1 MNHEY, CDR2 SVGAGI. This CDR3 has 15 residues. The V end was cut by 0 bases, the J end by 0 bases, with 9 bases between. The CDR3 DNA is TGTGCCAGCAGTTACTCTCTCGGACCCTCCTACGAGCAGTACTTC. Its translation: CASSYSLGPSYEQYF.

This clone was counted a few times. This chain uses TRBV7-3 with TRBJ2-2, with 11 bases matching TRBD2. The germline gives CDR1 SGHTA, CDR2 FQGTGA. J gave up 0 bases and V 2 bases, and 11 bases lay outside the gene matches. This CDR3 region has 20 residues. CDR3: CASSLPRLAGRPPNTGELFF. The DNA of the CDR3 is TGTGCCAGCAGCTTACCCAGACTAGCGGGGCGGCCCCCGAACACCGGGGAGCTGTTTTTT.

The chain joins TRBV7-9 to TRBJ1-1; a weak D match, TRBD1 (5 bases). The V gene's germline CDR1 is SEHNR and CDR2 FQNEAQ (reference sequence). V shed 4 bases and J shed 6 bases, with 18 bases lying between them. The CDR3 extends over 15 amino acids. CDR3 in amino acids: CASSSFRGDRAEAFF. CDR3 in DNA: TGTGCCAGCAGCTCTTTTCGAGGGGATAGAGCTGAAGCTTTCTTT.

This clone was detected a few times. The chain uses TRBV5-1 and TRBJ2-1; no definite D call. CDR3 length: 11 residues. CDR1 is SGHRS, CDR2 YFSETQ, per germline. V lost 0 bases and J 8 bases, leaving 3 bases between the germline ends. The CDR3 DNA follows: TGCGCCAGCAGCTTGGTTGATGAGCAGTTCTTC. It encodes CASSLVDEQFF.

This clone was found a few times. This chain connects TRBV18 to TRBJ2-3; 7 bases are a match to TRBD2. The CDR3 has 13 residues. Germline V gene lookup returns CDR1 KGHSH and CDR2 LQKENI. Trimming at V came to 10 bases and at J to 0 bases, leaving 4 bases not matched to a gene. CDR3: CATSAGSTDTQYF. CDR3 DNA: TGTGCCACATCAGCGGGGAGCACAGATACGCAGTATTTT.

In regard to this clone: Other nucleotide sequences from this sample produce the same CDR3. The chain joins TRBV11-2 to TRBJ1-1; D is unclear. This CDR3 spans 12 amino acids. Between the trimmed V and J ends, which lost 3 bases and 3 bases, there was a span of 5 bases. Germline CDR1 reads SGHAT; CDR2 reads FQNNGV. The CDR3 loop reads CASSFRDTEAFF. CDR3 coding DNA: TGTGCCAGCAGCTTCCGGGACACTGAAGCTTTCTTT.

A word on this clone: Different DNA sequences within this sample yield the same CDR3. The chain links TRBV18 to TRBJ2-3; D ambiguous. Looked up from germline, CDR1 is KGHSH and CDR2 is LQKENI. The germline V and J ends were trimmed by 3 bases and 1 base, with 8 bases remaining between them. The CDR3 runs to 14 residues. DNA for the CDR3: TGTGCCAGCTCACCCCGTCAGGGCACAGATACGCAGTATTTT. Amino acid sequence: CASSPRQGTDTQYF.

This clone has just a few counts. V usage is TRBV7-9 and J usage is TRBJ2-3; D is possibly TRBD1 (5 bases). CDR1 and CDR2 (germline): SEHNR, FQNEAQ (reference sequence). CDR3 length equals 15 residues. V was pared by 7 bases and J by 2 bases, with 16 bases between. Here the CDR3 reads CASTATPTVTDTQYF. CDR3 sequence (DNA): TGTGCCAGCACCGCAACTCCGACAGTCACAGATACGCAGTATTTT.

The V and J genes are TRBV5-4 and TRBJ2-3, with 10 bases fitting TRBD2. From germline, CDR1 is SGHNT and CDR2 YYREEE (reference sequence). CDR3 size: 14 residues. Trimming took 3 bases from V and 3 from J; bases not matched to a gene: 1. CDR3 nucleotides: TGTGCCAGCAGCTCTAGCGGGAGTACAGATACGCAGTATTTT. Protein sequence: CASSSSGSTDTQYF.

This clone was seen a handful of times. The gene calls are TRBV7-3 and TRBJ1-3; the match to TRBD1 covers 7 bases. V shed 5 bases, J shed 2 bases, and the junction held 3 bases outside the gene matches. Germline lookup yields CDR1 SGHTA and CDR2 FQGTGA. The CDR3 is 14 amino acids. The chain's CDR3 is CASSPDRAGNTIYF. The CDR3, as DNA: TGTGCCAGCAGCCCAGACAGGGCTGGAAACACCATATATTTT.

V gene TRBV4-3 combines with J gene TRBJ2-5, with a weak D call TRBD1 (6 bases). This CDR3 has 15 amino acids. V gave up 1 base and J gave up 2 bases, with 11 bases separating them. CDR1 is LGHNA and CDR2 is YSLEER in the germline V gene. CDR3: CASSQGLTGQETQYF. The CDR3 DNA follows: TGCGCCAGCAGCCAAGGCTTAACAGGGCAAGAGACCCAGTACTTC.

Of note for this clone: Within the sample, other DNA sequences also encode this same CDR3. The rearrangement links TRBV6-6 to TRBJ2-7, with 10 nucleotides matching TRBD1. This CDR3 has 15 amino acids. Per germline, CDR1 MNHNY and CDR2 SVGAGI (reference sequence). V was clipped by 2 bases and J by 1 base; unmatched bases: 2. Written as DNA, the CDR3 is TGTGCCAGCAGTTACCGGACAGGGGGATCCTACGAGCAGTACTTC. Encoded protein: CASSYRTGGSYEQYF.

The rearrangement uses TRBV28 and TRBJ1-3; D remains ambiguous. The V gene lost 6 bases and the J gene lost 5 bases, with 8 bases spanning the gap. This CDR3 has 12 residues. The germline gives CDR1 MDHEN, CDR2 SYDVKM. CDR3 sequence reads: CASSPDRNTIYF. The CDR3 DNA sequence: TGTGCCAGCAGCCCCGATCGAAACACCATATATTTT.

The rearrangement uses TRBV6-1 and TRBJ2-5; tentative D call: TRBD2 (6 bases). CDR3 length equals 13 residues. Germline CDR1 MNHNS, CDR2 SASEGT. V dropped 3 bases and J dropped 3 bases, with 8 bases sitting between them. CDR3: CASSETREETQYF. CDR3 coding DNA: TGTGCCAGCAGTGAGACTAGGGAAGAGACCCAGTACTTC.

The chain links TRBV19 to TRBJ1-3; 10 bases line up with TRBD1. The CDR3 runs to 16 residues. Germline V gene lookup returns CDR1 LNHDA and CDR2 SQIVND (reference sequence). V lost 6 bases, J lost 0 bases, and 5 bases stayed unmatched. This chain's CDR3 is CASSRTGGDSGNTIYF. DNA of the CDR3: TGTGCCAGTAGCCGGACAGGGGGAGACTCTGGAAACACCATATATTTT.

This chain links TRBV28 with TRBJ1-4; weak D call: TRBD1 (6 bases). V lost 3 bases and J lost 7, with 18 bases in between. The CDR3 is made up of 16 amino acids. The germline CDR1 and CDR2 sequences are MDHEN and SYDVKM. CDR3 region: CASSFRQAGQSEKLFF. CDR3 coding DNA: TGTGCCAGCAGTTTTCGCCAGGCGGGACAAAGTGAAAAACTGTTTTTT.